Here is one T cell receptor (beta chain) with its context. The CDR3 spans 13 residues. CDR1 and CDR2 (germline): SGHTA, FQGNSA. Trimming left V 4 bases short and J 5 bases short, with 11 bases between. The sample is drawn from a study of blood T cell repertoires in COVID-19. Looking at the study overall: Donors in the United States, Italy and Spain gave samples during acute or convalescent COVID-19.

The table came from immunoSEQ multiplex PCR; TCRdb's copy has only in-frame clones and leaves some out. This repertoire shows over 70,000 clones, approximately 90% found once; its top ten account for 6% to 7.5%. The chain joins TRBV7-2 to TRBJ2-5, with D perhaps TRBD1 (5 bases). The TCR was taken from a woman of 80 years or more with acute or convalescent COVID-19. The sequenced sample consisted of peripheral blood. The DNA of the CDR3 is TGTGCCAGCAGCTACAGGTTGACGGAGACCCAGTACTTC. Its translation: CASSYRLTETQYF.